This T cell receptor (beta chain) originates from a study of OX40 agonist ivuxolimab in advanced cancers. Looking at the study overall: Patients in the trial were receiving intravenous ivuxolimab every 2 weeks, at doses of 0.01 to 10 mg/kg. Hepatocellular carcinoma, melanoma, renal cell or head and neck cancer occurred in dose-escalation patients.

The CDR3 totals 12 residues. Per germline, CDR1 GTSNPN and CDR2 SVGIG (reference sequence). V lost 0 bases and J lost 5, with 7 bases in between. Method: immunoSEQ multiplex PCR; TCRdb's copy keeps in-frame clones and lacks some. This sample has 70,000 to 95,000 clones, with 80% to 95% found just once. This sequence was found in an adult with an advanced solid tumor such as melanoma, head and neck, liver or kidney cancer. The source material was CD4+ or CD8+ T cells sorted from blood, sampled in a trial of the OX40 agonist ivuxolimab. V usage is TRBV30 and J usage is TRBJ2-5, with unresolved D. The DNA of the CDR3 is TGTGCCTGGAGTGTACTTGCGGAGACCCAGTACTTC. Its translation is CAWSVLAETQYF.